The 4 T cell receptor beta chains listed next were all sequenced from one sample in a study of CD8 T cells in ankylosing spondylitis. Study observations and caveats: A TCR beta motif of about eight highly homologous variants appeared characteristic of ankylosing spondylitis blood.

TCRdb redid the calling of the 5' RACE reads with MiXCR, one entry per CDR3 protein. The table shows fewer than 400,000 distinct CDR3 sequences, with approximately 20% occurring only once. These receptors' targets are unknown. The sequenced sample consisted of blood, either unsorted or a sorted T cell fraction (not recorded which). Receptors originate from a male donor with ankylosing spondylitis.

This clonotype was detected only a few times. V is TRBV9 and J is TRBJ2-7; 9 bases are shared with TRBD2. Germline CDR1 is SGDLS and CDR2 is YYNGEE. The CDR3 runs 14 residues. With V trimmed by 3 bases and J by 0 bases, 1 base remained unmatched. CDR3 sequence: CASSGLAASYEQYF. CDR3 nucleotides: TGTGCCAGCAGCGGACTAGCGGCCTCCTACGAGCAGTACTTC.

This clonotype was counted only a few times. The CDR3 protein is CASSLARGAPYEQYF. In DNA form, the CDR3 reads TGTGCCAGCAGTTTAGCGCGGGGGGCCCCTTACGAGCAGTACTTC. The V gene is TRBV12-3 or TRBV12-4, the J gene TRBJ2-7; TRBD2 agrees at 8 bases. J was trimmed by 4 bases and V by 0 bases; bases with no gene match: 5. The CDR3 has 15 residues.

This clonotype has just a few counts. This chain joins TRBV3-1 and TRBJ2-7, with TRBD1 matching over 10 bases. This CDR3 region has 12 residues. Germline V gives CDR1 LGHDT, CDR2 YNNKEL (reference sequence). The J segment lost 5 bases and the V segment lost 6 bases, leaving 1 base of the junction unmatched. The DNA of the CDR3 is TGTGCCAGCAGGGGGACAGGGGACGAGCAGTACTTC. This translates into CASRGTGDEQYF.

This clonotype has more than one count but fewer than ten. The rearrangement links TRBV11-2 to TRBJ2-7, with TRBD2 matching 13 bases. V dropped 5 bases and J dropped 6; count of bases not matched to a gene: 4. The CDR3 extends over 14 amino acids. The germline V gene encodes CDR1 SGHAT and CDR2 FQNNGV. The CDR3 loop is CASSRTSGSLEQYF. Written as DNA, the CDR3 is TGTGCCAGCAGCCGGACTAGCGGGAGTCTCGAGCAGTACTTC.